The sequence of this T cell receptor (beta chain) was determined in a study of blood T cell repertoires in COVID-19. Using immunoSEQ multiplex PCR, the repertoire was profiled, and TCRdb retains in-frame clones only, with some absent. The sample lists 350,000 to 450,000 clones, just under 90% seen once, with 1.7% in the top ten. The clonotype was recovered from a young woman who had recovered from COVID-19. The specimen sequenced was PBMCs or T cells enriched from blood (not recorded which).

The CDR3 here is CASSDRTGGDGYTF. In DNA form, the CDR3 reads TGTGCCAGCAGCGATAGGACAGGGGGCGATGGCTACACCTTC. J is TRBJ1-2 and V is TRBV9; 11 bases are shared with TRBD1. Per the germline V gene, CDR1 is SGDLS and CDR2 is YYNGEE. This CDR3 is built from 14 residues. V trimming: 3 bases; J trimming: 6 bases; junction bases outside the gene matches: 4.